Below are 8 T cell receptor beta chains sequenced from a single sample in a study of blood T cell repertoires in COVID-19. This table comes from immunoSEQ multiplex PCR, and its TCRdb copy is limited to in-frame clones, with some not included. The table lists roughly 250,000 clones, around 87% of them singletons. Source material: PBMCs or T cells enriched from blood (not recorded which). All receptors derive from a woman in her 30s with acute COVID-19.

The rearrangement joins TRBV2 to TRBJ2-2, with D maybe TRBD1 (6 bases). In germline, CDR1 is SNHLY, CDR2 FYNNEI. The CDR3 has 15 amino acids. V lost 6 bases to trimming and J lost 5 bases, with 16 bases between them. The CDR3 is CASREQGIGTGELFF. For the CDR3, the DNA is TGTGCCAGCAGGGAACAGGGTATCGGGACCGGGGAGCTGTTTTTT.

V gene TRBV6-5 combines with J gene TRBJ2-1; no clear D gene. Germline-derived CDR1 and CDR2 are MNHEY and SVGAGI. This CDR3 is built from 14 residues. Trimming stripped 0 bases from V and 12 bases from J, with 15 bases between. The CDR3 nucleotides read TGTGCCAGCAGTTACTCGAAACAGCTCGGCTGGCAGTTCTTC. Translation: CASSYSKQLGWQFF.

For the CDR3, the DNA is TGCGCCAGCAGCCAAGTACCTTACAGGGATACTGGAAACACCATATATTTT. Translated: CASSQVPYRDTGNTIYF. The chain links TRBV4-3 to TRBJ1-3; TRBD1 might be the D (6 bases). This CDR3 region has 17 residues. The germline CDR1 and CDR2 sequences are LGHNA and YSLEER. V lost 1 base, J lost 2 bases, and 15 bases lay in between.

V gene TRBV6-5 combines with J gene TRBJ2-3; no clear D gene. This CDR3 comprises 15 residues. V lost 6 bases and J 0 bases, leaving 13 bases between the germline ends. The germline CDR1 and CDR2 sequences are MNHEY and SVGAGI. The CDR3 bases are TGTGCCAGCAGCCTCGATCAGTCCAGCACAGATACGCAGTATTTT. It translates to CASSLDQSSTDTQYF.

The genes are TRBV7-8 and TRBJ1-1; D is unclear. The germline V gene has CDR1 SGHVS and CDR2 FQNEAQ. Trimming cost V 0 bases and J 4 bases, with 12 bases left between them. The CDR3 is made up of 15 amino acids. The CDR3 DNA reads TGTGCCAGCAGCTTAGCGTCACCGCTGAGCACTGAAGCTTTCTTT. Translated, it gives CASSLASPLSTEAFF.

The gene calls are TRBV28 and TRBJ2-2, with D possibly being TRBD2 (6 bases). The V and J ends lost 6 bases and 6 bases respectively, with 8 bases between them. The germline gives CDR1 MDHEN, CDR2 SYDVKM. This CDR3 has 12 amino acids. The CDR3 bases are TGTGCCAGCAGACTAGCACCCGGGGAGCTGTTTTTT. Residues: CASRLAPGELFF.

In this sample, this clone turned up a few times. V usage is TRBV24-1 and J usage is TRBJ2-3; 7 bases map to TRBD2. The V gene's germline CDR1 is KGHDR and CDR2 SFDVKD. The CDR3 length is 13 residues. Germline trimming cut 4 bases from V and 3 bases from J; bases unmatched to any gene: 0. This chain's CDR3 is CATSEGGTDTQYF. DNA for the CDR3: TGTGCCACCAGTGAGGGGGGGACAGATACGCAGTATTTT.

The chain has TRBV5-1 and TRBJ2-3; TRBD2 is a possible D gene (7 bases). There are 13 residues in the CDR3. Looked up from germline, CDR1 is SGHRS and CDR2 is YFSETQ. Trimming took off 5 bases at V and 10 bases at J, with 17 bases between the two ends. CDR3 nucleotides: TGCGCCAGCAGGGGGGGGGCCGAGCCTCCGCAGTATTTT. Translation: CASRGGAEPPQYF.